This T cell receptor beta chain originates from a study of blood T cells in healthy people across ages. Background on the study: Template switching retrieved approximately one barcoded beta molecule for each two T cells. Findings of the study overall: Roughly linearly, TCR beta diversity per million T cells fell as age increased.

As for this clonotype: Its specificity is unknown.

Isolation of PBMCs gave at least 7 million cells per sample. Then a second PCR, running roughly 7 to 11 cycles, was carried out with a sample-barcoded 5' primer and a J-beta primer mix. TCRdb ran MiXCR on the 5' RACE reads and lists one entry per CDR3 protein. The profile covers approximately 2,000,000 distinct CDR3 sequences, with 35% to 50% appearing a single time and roughly 23% taken by the ten largest. Germline CDR1 KGHSH, CDR2 LQKENI. With 2 bases removed from V and 2 bases from J, the gap between germline ends came to 12 bases. CDR3 length equals 15 residues. Sequencing used blood. The sequence was obtained from a human donor in good health. The chain is built from TRBV18 and TRBJ1-2; no firm D call. CDR3 nucleotide sequence: TGTGCCAGCTCACCAGGGTTCTCACCCAACTATGGCTACACCTTC. Amino acid sequence: CASSPGFSPNYGYTF. The complete variable domain, with remaining parts taken from reference TRBV18 and TRBJ1-2, reads NAGVMQNPRHLVRRRGQEARLRCSPMKGHSHVYWYRQLPEEGLKFMVYLQKENIIDESGMPKERFSAEFPKEGPSILRIQQVVRGDSAAYFCASSPGFSPNYGYTFGSGTRLTVV.